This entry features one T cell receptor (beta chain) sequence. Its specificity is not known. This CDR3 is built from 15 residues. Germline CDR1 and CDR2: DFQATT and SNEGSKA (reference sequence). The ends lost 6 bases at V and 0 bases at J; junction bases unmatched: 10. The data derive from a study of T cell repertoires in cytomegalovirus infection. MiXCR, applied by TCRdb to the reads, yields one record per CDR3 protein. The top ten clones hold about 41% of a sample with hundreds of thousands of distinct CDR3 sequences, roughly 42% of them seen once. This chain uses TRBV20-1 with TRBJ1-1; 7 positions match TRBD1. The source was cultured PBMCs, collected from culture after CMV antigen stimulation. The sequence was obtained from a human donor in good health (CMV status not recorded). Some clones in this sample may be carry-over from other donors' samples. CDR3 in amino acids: CSARLSDRVNTEAFF. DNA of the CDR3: TGCAGTGCCAGACTCAGTGACAGGGTGAACACTGAAGCTTTCTTT.